What follows is one T cell receptor (beta chain) and its context. Its antigen remains unknown. TCRB transcripts that were expressed got sequenced, as all of the isolated RNA had been reverse transcribed. Libraries were prepared by immunoSEQ multiplex PCR; TCRdb keeps only in-frame clonotypes and omits some of them. The sample lists about 700,000 clones, around 15% occurring once. The data originate from a study of beta chain features in type 1 diabetes. Across the study: The study examined about 100 million sorted cells across all samples.

General observations from the study: A potential PCR bias toward shorter templates would be equal in patient and control samples. Sequencing of cDNA might inflate the share of cells that strongly express TCR. Among patients with Type 1 diabetes, TCRB CDR3s were moderately but significantly shorter in every one of the four CD4+ subsets.

V was shortened by 0 bases and J by 8 bases, with 7 bases between the two germline ends. This CDR3 comprises 12 residues. Germline CDR1 LGHNA, CDR2 YNFKEQ. Sequencing was carried out using naive CD4+ T cells from blood. This chain uses TRBV4-2 with TRBJ1-2; D not resolved. The receptor's source is a man aged 18-30 years with type 1 diabetes. The CDR3 here is CASSQDDLGYTF. The DNA for the CDR3 is TGTGCCAGCAGCCAAGATGACCTCGGCTACACCTTC.